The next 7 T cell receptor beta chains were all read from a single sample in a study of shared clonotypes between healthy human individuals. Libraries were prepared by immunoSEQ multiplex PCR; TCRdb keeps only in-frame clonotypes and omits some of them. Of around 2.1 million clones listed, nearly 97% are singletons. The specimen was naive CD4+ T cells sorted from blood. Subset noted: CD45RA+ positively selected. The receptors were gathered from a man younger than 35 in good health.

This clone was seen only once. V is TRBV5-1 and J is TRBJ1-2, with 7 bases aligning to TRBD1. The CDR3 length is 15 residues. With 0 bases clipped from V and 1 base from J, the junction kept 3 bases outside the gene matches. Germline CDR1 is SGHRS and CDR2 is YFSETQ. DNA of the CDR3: TGCGCCAGCAGCTTGGGACAGGGCGTTAACTATGGCTACACCTTC. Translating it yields CASSLGQGVNYGYTF.

CDR3 sequence: CASSPNTRAPSETQYF. The DNA of the CDR3 is TGTGCCAGCAGCCCCAACACGAGGGCTCCCTCGGAGACCCAGTACTTC. The rearrangement uses TRBV21-1 and TRBJ2-5; TRBD2 is the table's D call and was not checked against the DNA. TRBV21-1 is annotated as a pseudogene. CDR3 length: 16 residues.

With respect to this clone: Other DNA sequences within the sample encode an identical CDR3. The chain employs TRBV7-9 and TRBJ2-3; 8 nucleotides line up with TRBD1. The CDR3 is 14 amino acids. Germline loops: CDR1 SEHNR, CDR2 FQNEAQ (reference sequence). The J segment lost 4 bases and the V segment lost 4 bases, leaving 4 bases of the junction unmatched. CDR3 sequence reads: CASSSGQGADTQYF. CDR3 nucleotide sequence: TGTGCCAGCAGCTCCGGACAGGGCGCAGATACGCAGTATTTT.

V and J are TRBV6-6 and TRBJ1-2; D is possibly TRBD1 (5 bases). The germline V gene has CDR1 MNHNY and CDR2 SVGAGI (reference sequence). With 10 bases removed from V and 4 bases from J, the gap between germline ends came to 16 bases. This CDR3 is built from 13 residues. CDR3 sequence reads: CATNQGRAYGYTF. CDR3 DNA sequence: TGTGCCACCAACCAGGGTCGGGCCTATGGCTACACCTTC.

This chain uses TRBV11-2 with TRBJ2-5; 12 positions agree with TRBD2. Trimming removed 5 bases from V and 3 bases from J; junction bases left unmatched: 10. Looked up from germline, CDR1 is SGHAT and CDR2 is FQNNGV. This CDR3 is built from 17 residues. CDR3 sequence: CASSPFGTSGSKETQYF. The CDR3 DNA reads TGTGCCAGCAGCCCCTTTGGGACTAGCGGGTCCAAAGAGACCCAGTACTTC.

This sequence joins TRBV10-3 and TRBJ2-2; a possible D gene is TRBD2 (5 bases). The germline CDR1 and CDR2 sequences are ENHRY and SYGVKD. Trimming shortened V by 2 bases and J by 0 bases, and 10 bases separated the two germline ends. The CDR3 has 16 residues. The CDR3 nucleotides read TGTGCCATCAGTGAGGAGCTAGCCGCGAACACCGGGGAGCTGTTTTTT. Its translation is CAISEELAANTGELFF.

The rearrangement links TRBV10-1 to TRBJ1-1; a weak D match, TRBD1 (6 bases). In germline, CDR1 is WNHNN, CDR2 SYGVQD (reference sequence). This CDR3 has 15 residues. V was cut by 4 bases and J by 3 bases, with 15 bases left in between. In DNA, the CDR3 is TGCGCCAGCAGTGCCTTAGGGGGGCCTTACACTGAAGCTTTCTTT. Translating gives CASSALGGPYTEAFF.